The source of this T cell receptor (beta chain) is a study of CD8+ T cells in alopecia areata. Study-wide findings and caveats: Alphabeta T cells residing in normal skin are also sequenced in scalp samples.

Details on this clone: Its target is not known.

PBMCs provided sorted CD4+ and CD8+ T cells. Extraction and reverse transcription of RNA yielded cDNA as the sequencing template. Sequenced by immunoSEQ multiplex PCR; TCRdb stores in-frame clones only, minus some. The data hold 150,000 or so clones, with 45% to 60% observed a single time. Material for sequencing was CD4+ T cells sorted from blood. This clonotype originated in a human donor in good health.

CDR3 nucleotides: TGTGCCAGCAGCTTAGAAACGGACAGAGGAGGGACTGAAGCTTTCTTT. This sequence encodes CASSLETDRGGTEAFF. The chain couples TRBV5-6 to TRBJ1-1, with D possibly TRBD1 on 6 matching bases. This CDR3 contains 16 residues. V was shortened by 2 bases and J by 5 bases, with 19 bases between the two germline ends. Germline CDR1 SGHDT, CDR2 YYEEEE.